Described below is a single T cell receptor beta chain sequence and its context. This entry comes from a study of blood T cell repertoires in COVID-19. TCRdb's table, derived via immunoSEQ multiplex PCR, lists solely in-frame clones and lacks some. The data hold around 110,000 clones, with 65% to 85% observed a single time. Across about 22 US areas, participants ranged in age from about 18 to 89 years. Trimming removed 5 bases from V and 1 base from J, with 5 bases in between. This CDR3 contains 13 residues. This clonotype originated in a woman aged 25 to 39 who had recovered from COVID-19. This chain uses TRBV12-3 or TRBV12-4 with TRBJ2-2; the D is unclear. Sequences were obtained from PBMCs or T cells enriched from blood (not recorded which). For the CDR3, the DNA is TGTGCCAGCAGTGACATGAACACCGGGGAGCTGTTTTTT. This translates into CASSDMNTGELFF.